Only a few counts were recorded for the clone carrying this T cell receptor (beta chain). The source of the sample is a study of identical twins. The CDR3 contains 16 residues. V shed 3 bases and J 5 bases; nucleotides not matched to a gene: 13. Per the germline V gene, CDR1 is SGHKS and CDR2 is YYEKEE (reference sequence). TCRdb independently ran MiXCR on the 5' RACE reads; one entry per CDR3 protein. The sample contains hundreds of thousands of distinct CDR3 sequences, roughly 7% of which appear only once. This sample was also put to use in a study of yellow fever vaccine responses in identical twins.

This receptor was taken from a young woman in good health. The sample consisted of memory (CD45RO+) T cells sorted from blood. The genes are TRBV5-5 and TRBJ2-7; 8 nucleotides agree with TRBD1. The CDR3 here is CASSSTPGQVPHEQYF. The CDR3, as DNA: TGTGCCAGCAGCTCCACCCCGGGACAGGTTCCCCACGAGCAGTACTTC.